These 20 T cell receptor beta chains originate from one sample sequenced in a study of molecular identifiers for immune sequencing clone quantification. TCRdb re-analysed the PCR reads in MiXCR, keeping a single row per CDR3 protein. This sample carries some 650,000 distinct CDR3 sequences, approximately 20% of them seen once, and the ten largest clones take roughly 0.85%. Sample: naive CD8+ T cells from blood, with Jurkat cell RNA spiked in. Subset reported: FACS-sorted CD8+CD4-CCR7+CD45RA+ naive T cells. Receptors originate from a human donor in good health. Some libraries in this study had Jurkat cell RNA spiked in.

This chain uses TRBV20-1 with TRBJ1-5, with a possible D match to TRBD1 (6 bases). Trimming pared 6 bases from V and 4 bases from J, leaving 16 bases between. In germline, CDR1 is DFQATT, CDR2 SNEGSKA (reference sequence). This CDR3 is built from 14 residues. The CDR3 sequence is CSAYPEQGNQPQHF. CDR3 nucleotide sequence: TGCAGTGCCTACCCAGAACAGGGAAATCAGCCCCAGCATTTT.

In this sample, this clonotype turned up many times. V and J are TRBV6-2 or TRBV6-3 and TRBJ2-5, with 9 bases lining up with TRBD2. The trim removed 7 bases at V and 5 bases at J, leaving 8 bases unmatched. Germline CDR1 is MNHEY and CDR2 is SVGEGT. CDR3 size: 14 residues. The CDR3 DNA reads TGTGCCAGCACGGCTAGCGGGACCTGGGAGACCCAGTACTTC. It yields the protein CASTASGTWETQYF.

The chain employs TRBV20-1 and TRBJ2-7; D may correspond to TRBD1 or TRBD2 (5 bases each). The CDR3 sequence is 13 residues long. Trimming stripped 5 bases from V and 1 base from J, with 12 bases between. Germline loops: CDR1 DFQATT, CDR2 SNEGSKA (reference sequence). CDR3 bases: TGCAGTGCTGGCCCGGGGCGATCCTACGAGCAGTACTTC. This encodes CSAGPGRSYEQYF.

This clonotype was observed a few times. The rearrangement joins TRBV5-6 to TRBJ1-5; the D gene is possibly TRBD1 (6 bases). The CDR3 runs 15 residues. Trimming left V 4 bases short and J 1 base short, with 12 bases between. The germline V gene encodes CDR1 SGHDT and CDR2 YYEEEE. The CDR3 DNA follows: TGTGCCAGCAGCCAGGCGGGGGCGAGCAATCAGCCCCAGCATTTT. Translating it yields CASSQAGASNQPQHF.

A word on this clonotype: Without the conserved terminal phenylalanine or tryptophan, this CDR3 likely stems from a read error. This rearrangement joins TRBV27 to TRBJ1-5; TRBD1 matches 7 bases. V was clipped by 6 bases and J by 4 bases; unmatched bases: 6. Per the germline V gene, CDR1 is MNHEY and CDR2 is SMNVEV (reference sequence). This CDR3 comprises 14 residues. The CDR3 here is CASSPGGVNQPQHL. CDR3 bases: TGTGCCAGCAGCCCAGGGGGGGTGAATCAGCCCCAGCATCTT.

As for this clonotype: One base away lies a much larger clone, so this may be a sequencing read error. The genes are TRBV7-9 and TRBJ2-7; the match to TRBD1 covers 9 bases. Germline V gives CDR1 SEHNR, CDR2 FQNEAQ (reference sequence). CDR3 length: 15 amino acids. V was clipped by 5 bases and J by 4 bases; unmatched bases: 9. The CDR3 bases are TGTGCCAGCAGCAAAACCGGACAGGGGCATTACGAGCAGTACTTC. Its translation: CASSKTGQGHYEQYF.

This clonotype was found a few times. A clone one base away is much larger, so this may be a read error. V is TRBV12-3 or TRBV12-4 and J is TRBJ1-5; D is unclear. This CDR3 region has 12 residues. The CDR3 protein is CAGSLEHQPQHF. CDR3 bases: TGTGCCGGCAGTTTAGAACATCAGCCCCAGCATTTT.

The rearrangement joins TRBV25-1 to TRBJ1-2; D unresolved. Germline V gene sequence: CDR1 MGHDK, CDR2 SYGVNS. Trimming removed 9 bases from V and 4 bases from J, with 12 bases in between. There are 12 residues in the CDR3. CDR3 sequence reads: CARTAIPYGYTF. CDR3 coding DNA: TGTGCCAGAACGGCCATACCCTATGGCTACACCTTC.

This clonotype was observed many times. The chain recombines TRBV28 with TRBJ2-1, with 8 bases fitting TRBD1. V was clipped by 6 bases and J by 5 bases; unmatched bases: 6. This CDR3 comprises 14 residues. CDR1 is MDHEN and CDR2 is SYDVKM in the germline V gene. Written as DNA, the CDR3 is TGTGCCAGCAGCCTATTGACAGGGGACAATGAGCAGTTCTTC. Its translation is CASSLLTGDNEQFF. Variable domain in full (rest from reference TRBV28 and TRBJ2-1): DVKVTQSSRYLVKRTGEKVFLECVQDMDHENMFWYRQDPGLGLRLIYFSYDVKMKEKGDIPEGYSVSREKKERFSLILESASTNQTSMYLCASSLLTGDNEQFFGPGTRLTVL.

The chain couples TRBV7-9 to TRBJ2-1; 9 bases map to TRBD2. The CDR3 has 16 residues. J gave up 7 bases and V 1 base, and 8 bases lay outside the gene matches. Germline CDR1 is SEHNR and CDR2 is FQNEAQ (reference sequence). This chain's CDR3 is CASSLGGLAFLNEQFF. In DNA form, the CDR3 reads TGTGCCAGCAGCTTAGGGGGACTAGCATTTTTGAATGAGCAGTTCTTC.

In the case of this clonotype: A much larger clonotype is one base distant, so this may be a read error. This chain connects TRBV5-1 to TRBJ2-2; 7 bases map to TRBD1. The CDR3 loop spans 15 amino acids. The germline V gene encodes CDR1 SGHRS and CDR2 YFSETQ. As DNA, the CDR3 is TGCGCCAGCAGCGAGGACAGGTGGTCCACCGGGGAGCTGCTTTTT. Its translation is CASSEDRWSTGELLF.

CDR3 sequence: CASSYVDSSYNEQFF. The CDR3 DNA follows: TGTGCCAGCAGTTACGTGGATAGCTCCTACAATGAGCAGTTCTTC. The J gene is TRBJ2-1, the V gene TRBV6-5; D is undetermined. This CDR3 is 15 amino acids long. Germline V gene data show CDR1 as MNHEY and CDR2 as SVGAGI. Trimming left V 2 bases short and J 0 bases short, with 8 bases between.

In this sample, this clonotype turned up many times. The V and J genes are TRBV24-1 and TRBJ1-5, with D perhaps TRBD1 (6 bases). V dropped 9 bases and J dropped 2 bases, with 13 bases sitting between them. The CDR3 consists of 14 residues. Germline values: CDR1 KGHDR, CDR2 SFDVKD. CDR3 loop: CATGSAGGNQPQHF. The CDR3 nucleotides are TGTGCCACCGGAAGCGCAGGGGGCAATCAGCCCCAGCATTTT.

On this clonotype: A much more abundant neighbour one base away suggests this may be a read error. The chain is built from TRBV7-7 and TRBJ2-5; D is ambiguous. Germline V gene data show CDR1 as SSHAT and CDR2 as FNYEAQ (reference sequence). The CDR3 loop spans 13 amino acids. CDR3 loop: CASSPYRQETRYF. The DNA of the CDR3 is TGTGCCAGCAGCCCCTACCGACAAGAGACCCGGTACTTC.

Many counts were recorded for this clonotype. The chain carries TRBV7-9 and TRBJ1-1; D perhaps matches TRBD1 (5 bases). The germline CDR1 and CDR2 sequences are SEHNR and FQNEAQ (reference sequence). This CDR3 contains 13 residues. Trimming pared 5 bases from V and 4 bases from J, leaving 11 bases between. In DNA form, the CDR3 reads TGTGCCAGCAGCCCTCAGGGTAGCACTGAAGCTTTCTTT. Translated: CASSPQGSTEAFF.

The chain recombines TRBV30 with TRBJ1-1; D gene uncertain. With 0 bases removed from V and 0 bases from J, the gap between germline ends came to 8 bases. There are 14 residues in the CDR3. Looked up from germline, CDR1 is GTSNPN and CDR2 is SVGIG (reference sequence). The DNA of the CDR3 is TGTGCCTGGAGTGTACAGCCAATGAACACTGAAGCTTTCTTT. Translated, it gives CAWSVQPMNTEAFF.

This clonotype was seen just once. The chain is built from TRBV11-2 and TRBJ1-1, with a possible D match to TRBD1 (6 bases). Germline V lookup: CDR1 SGHAT, CDR2 FQNNGV. V was shortened by 1 base and J by 6 bases, with 15 bases between the two germline ends. The CDR3 extends over 15 amino acids. This CDR3 reads CASSLVLQGYPEAFF. The CDR3 DNA is TGTGCCAGCAGCTTAGTTCTCCAGGGGTATCCTGAAGCTTTCTTT.

This clonotype was seen many times. The chain couples TRBV20-1 to TRBJ2-1; TRBD2 aligns across 9 bases. Looked up from germline, CDR1 is DFQATT and CDR2 is SNEGSKA (reference sequence). J lost 2 bases, V lost 0 bases, and 2 bases had no gene match. The CDR3 consists of 15 residues. CDR3 coding DNA: TGCAGTGCTAGAGAAGGACTAGCGACCTACAATGAGCAGTTCTTC. This encodes CSAREGLATYNEQFF.

This clonotype was detected a few times. A much larger clone differs from this one at a single base, so this may be a read error. The chain uses TRBV30 and TRBJ2-3; the match to TRBD2 covers 14 bases. The CDR3 length is 13 residues. Per the germline V gene, CDR1 is GTSNPN and CDR2 is SVGIG (reference sequence). In nucleotides, the CDR3 is TGTGTCTGGGGACTAGCGGGGGAAGATACGCAGTATTTT. Translation: CVWGLAGEDTQYF.

This clonotype was observed many times. V and J are TRBV6-2 or TRBV6-3 and TRBJ2-2; no firm D call. The length of the CDR3 is 13 residues. From germline, CDR1 is MNHEY and CDR2 SVGEGT. Trimming took off 7 bases at V and 0 bases at J, with 6 bases between the two ends. DNA for the CDR3: TGTGCCAGCATGGAGCCGAACACCGGGGAGCTGTTTTTT. This sequence encodes CASMEPNTGELFF.